Each of the 10 T cell receptor beta chains below was sequenced from the same sample in a study of cytomegalovirus exposure and HLA in healthy donors. Clones were sequenced by immunoSEQ multiplex PCR, and TCRdb holds only the in-frame ones, with some missing. The sample lists around 220,000 clones, around 88% occurring once. Sequencing input: PBMCs. These receptor sequences come from a young woman in good health and CMV-seronegative.

The chain recombines TRBV4-3 with TRBJ1-2; D uncertain. There are 14 residues in the CDR3. V lost 0 bases, J lost 4 bases, and 9 bases lay in between. Germline assignment: CDR1 LGHNA and CDR2 YSLEER. In nucleotides, the CDR3 is TGCGCCAGCAGCCAAGATGAGACGGGCTATGGCTACACCTTC. The encoded protein is CASSQDETGYGYTF.

This chain joins TRBV6-1 and TRBJ1-2, with D tentatively TRBD1 (5 bases). The germline gives CDR1 MNHNS, CDR2 SASEGT. Trimming pared 3 bases from V and 4 bases from J, leaving 15 bases between. The length of the CDR3 is 15 residues. CDR3 in DNA: TGTGCCAGCAGTGATCTAAACAGGAGCCGCTATGGCTACACCTTC. Its translation: CASSDLNRSRYGYTF.

This rearrangement joins TRBV6-1 to TRBJ2-7; a possible D gene is TRBD2 (5 bases). Per the germline V gene, CDR1 is MNHNS and CDR2 is SASEGT. The V end lost 0 bases, the J end lost 3 bases, and 6 bases lay between the germline ends. The CDR3 length is 13 residues. The CDR3 nucleotides read TGTGCCAGCAGTGAAGCCCGGGGCTACGAGCAGTACTTC. It yields the protein CASSEARGYEQYF.

CDR3 sequence (DNA): TGTGCCAGCACCTTGAGGGGGTTGAACACTGAAGCTTTCTTT. Translated, it gives CASTLRGLNTEAFF. This rearrangement joins TRBV2 to TRBJ1-1; TRBD1 is a possible D gene (6 bases). Trimming shortened V by 7 bases and J by 0 bases, and 12 bases separated the two germline ends. Germline lookup yields CDR1 SNHLY and CDR2 FYNNEI. The CDR3 loop spans 14 amino acids.

Only a few counts were recorded for this clone. The CDR3 DNA reads TGTGCCAGCGAGGACAGCTTAGGATCCTACGAGCAGTACTTC. Protein: CASEDSLGSYEQYF. This chain uses TRBV7-2 with TRBJ2-7, with D possibly TRBD1 on 6 matching bases. V shed 8 bases and J shed 1 base, with 15 bases lying between them. This CDR3 has 14 amino acids. Looked up from germline, CDR1 is SGHTA and CDR2 is FQGNSA.

The V call is TRBV15, the J call TRBJ2-2, with no clear D. The CDR3 extends over 16 amino acids. The V gene lost 0 bases and the J gene lost 5 bases, with 13 bases spanning the gap. CDR1 is LNHNV and CDR2 is YYDKDF in the germline V gene (reference sequence). This CDR3 reads CATSRESWLLTGELFF. DNA of the CDR3: TGTGCCACCAGCAGAGAGTCGTGGCTTCTTACCGGGGAGCTGTTTTTT.

The chain employs TRBV27 and TRBJ2-1, with TRBD2 identical over 14 bases. V shed 6 bases and J 6 bases; nucleotides not matched to a gene: 13. CDR1 is MNHEY, CDR2 SMNVEV, per germline (reference sequence). The CDR3 runs to 18 residues. The CDR3, as DNA: TGTGCCAGCAGATCTCACCGACTAGCGGGAGGGCCGGGCAATGAGCAGTTCTTC. The encoded protein is CASRSHRLAGGPGNEQFF.

The chain has TRBV7-9 and TRBJ2-3; tentatively, D is TRBD1 (6 bases). V lost 5 bases, J lost 0 bases, and 15 bases lay in between. The CDR3 consists of 16 residues. Germline V gene lookup returns CDR1 SEHNR and CDR2 FQNEAQ (reference sequence). CDR3: CASSGSGARSTDTQYF. The CDR3 DNA reads TGTGCCAGCAGCGGATCAGGGGCCCGTAGCACAGATACGCAGTATTTT.

This clone was picked up one time. V usage is TRBV5-6 and J usage is TRBJ1-1, with TRBD1 identical over 10 bases. The CDR3 loop spans 14 amino acids. Germline loops: CDR1 SGHDT, CDR2 YYEEEE. V shed 4 bases and J 8 bases; nucleotides not matched to a gene: 8. The CDR3 region has the DNA TGTGCCAGCAGCCTACTGGACAGGGGGAAGGAAGCTTTCTTT. Its protein product is CASSLLDRGKEAFF.

The rearrangement links TRBV19 to TRBJ1-1; 9 positions match TRBD1. This CDR3 has 15 amino acids. The germline V gene encodes CDR1 LNHDA and CDR2 SQIVND (reference sequence). J lost 11 bases, V lost 4 bases, and 14 bases had no gene match. The CDR3 region has the DNA TGTGCCAGTAGTACTCTATCCGGGACAGGGCACCGGGCTTTCTTT. Protein product: CASSTLSGTGHRAFF.